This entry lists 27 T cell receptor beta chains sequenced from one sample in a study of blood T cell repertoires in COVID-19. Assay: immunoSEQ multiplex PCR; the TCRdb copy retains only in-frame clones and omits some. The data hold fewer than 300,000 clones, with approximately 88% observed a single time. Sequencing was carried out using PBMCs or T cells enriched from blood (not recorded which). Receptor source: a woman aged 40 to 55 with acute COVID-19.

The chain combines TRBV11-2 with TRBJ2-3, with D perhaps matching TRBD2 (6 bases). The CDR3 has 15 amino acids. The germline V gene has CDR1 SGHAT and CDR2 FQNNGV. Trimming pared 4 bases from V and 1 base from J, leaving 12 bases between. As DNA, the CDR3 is TGTGCCAGCAGCTATAGCGGCACCGGCACAGATACGCAGTATTTT. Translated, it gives CASSYSGTGTDTQYF.

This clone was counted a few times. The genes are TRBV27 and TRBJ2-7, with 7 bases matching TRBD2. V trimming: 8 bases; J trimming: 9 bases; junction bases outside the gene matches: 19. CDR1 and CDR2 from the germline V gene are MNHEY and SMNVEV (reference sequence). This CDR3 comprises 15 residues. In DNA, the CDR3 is TGTGCCAGCGGGGAGGGACCGGCCATGGGGTCGGTGCAGTACTTC. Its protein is CASGEGPAMGSVQYF.

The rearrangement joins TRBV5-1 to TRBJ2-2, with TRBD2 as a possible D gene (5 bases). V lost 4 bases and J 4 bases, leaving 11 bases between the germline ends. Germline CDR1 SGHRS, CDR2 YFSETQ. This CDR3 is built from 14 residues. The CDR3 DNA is TGCGCCAGCAGCGCTGAGCGGAGCACCGGGGAGCTGTTTTTT. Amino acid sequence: CASSAERSTGELFF.

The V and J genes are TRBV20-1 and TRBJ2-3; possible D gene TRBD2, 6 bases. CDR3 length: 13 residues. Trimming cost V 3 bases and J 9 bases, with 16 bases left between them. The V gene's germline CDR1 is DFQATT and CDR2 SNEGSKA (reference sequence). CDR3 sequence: CSASTGEALTQYF. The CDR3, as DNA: TGCAGTGCTAGTACGGGAGAGGCCCTCACGCAGTATTTT.

CDR3 nucleotides: TGTGCCAGCAGAACCAAACAGGGATCCGGGCAAAACACCATATATTTT. This gives the protein CASRTKQGSGQNTIYF. The V gene is TRBV3-1 (or the pseudogene TRBV3-2), the J gene TRBJ1-3; weak D call: TRBD1 (6 bases). CDR3 length equals 16 residues. V gave up 6 bases and J gave up 6 bases, with 21 bases separating them. Germline V gives CDR1 LGHDT, CDR2 YNNKEL (reference sequence).

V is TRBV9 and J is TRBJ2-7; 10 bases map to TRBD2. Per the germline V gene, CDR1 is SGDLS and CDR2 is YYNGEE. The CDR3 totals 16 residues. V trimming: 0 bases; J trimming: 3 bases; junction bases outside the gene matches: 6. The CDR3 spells CASSVDPSGSNYEQYF. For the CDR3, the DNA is TGTGCCAGCAGCGTAGATCCTAGCGGGAGCAACTACGAGCAGTACTTC.

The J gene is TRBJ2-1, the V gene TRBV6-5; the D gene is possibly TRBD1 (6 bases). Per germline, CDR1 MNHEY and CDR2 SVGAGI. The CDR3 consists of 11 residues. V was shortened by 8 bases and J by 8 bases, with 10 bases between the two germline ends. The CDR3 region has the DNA TGTGCCAGCTCAGGGGTGCATGAGCAGTTCTTC. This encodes CASSGVHEQFF.

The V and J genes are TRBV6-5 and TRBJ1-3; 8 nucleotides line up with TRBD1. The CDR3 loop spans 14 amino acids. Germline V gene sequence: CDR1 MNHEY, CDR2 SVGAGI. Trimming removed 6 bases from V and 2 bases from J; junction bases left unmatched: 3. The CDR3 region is CASRQGGPGNTIYF. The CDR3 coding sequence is TGTGCCAGCAGACAGGGGGGCCCTGGAAACACCATATATTTT.

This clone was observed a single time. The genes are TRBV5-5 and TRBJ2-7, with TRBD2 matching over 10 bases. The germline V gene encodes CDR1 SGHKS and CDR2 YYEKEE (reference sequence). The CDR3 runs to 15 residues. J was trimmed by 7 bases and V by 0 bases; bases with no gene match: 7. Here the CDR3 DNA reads TGTGCCAGCAGCTTGGCTAGCGGGGGACCTGGGGAGCAGTACTTC. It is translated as CASSLASGGPGEQYF.

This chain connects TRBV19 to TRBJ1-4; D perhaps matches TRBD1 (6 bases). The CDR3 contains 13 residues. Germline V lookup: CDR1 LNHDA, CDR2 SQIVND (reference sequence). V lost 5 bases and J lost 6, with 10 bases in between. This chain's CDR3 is CASSPWTDEKLFF. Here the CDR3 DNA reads TGTGCCAGTAGTCCCTGGACAGATGAAAAACTGTTTTTT.

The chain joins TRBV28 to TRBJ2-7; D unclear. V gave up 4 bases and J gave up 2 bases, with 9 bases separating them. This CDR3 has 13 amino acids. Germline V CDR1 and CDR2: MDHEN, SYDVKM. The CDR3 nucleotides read TGTGCCAGCAGTTCCGTTTTTGCCTACGAGCAGTACTTC. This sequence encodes CASSSVFAYEQYF.

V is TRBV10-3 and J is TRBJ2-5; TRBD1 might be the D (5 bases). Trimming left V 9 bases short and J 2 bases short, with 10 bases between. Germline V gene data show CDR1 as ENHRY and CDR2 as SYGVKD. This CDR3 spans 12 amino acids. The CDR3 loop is CAIGPGQETQYF. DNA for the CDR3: TGTGCCATTGGCCCAGGGCAAGAGACCCAGTACTTC.

The CDR3 here is CATGKGGAYNEQFF. The CDR3 bases are TGTGCCACCGGCAAAGGGGGGGCCTACAATGAGCAGTTCTTC. The rearrangement links TRBV15 to TRBJ2-1, with D possibly matching TRBD2 (7 bases). Germline CDR1 reads LNHNV; CDR2 reads YYDKDF (reference sequence). V lost 8 bases to trimming and J lost 2 bases, with 13 bases between them. The length of the CDR3 is 14 residues.

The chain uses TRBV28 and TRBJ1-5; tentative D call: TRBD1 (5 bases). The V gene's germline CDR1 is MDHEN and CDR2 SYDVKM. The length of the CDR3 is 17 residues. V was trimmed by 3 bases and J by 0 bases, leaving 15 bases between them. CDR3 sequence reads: CASSFARGEYSNQPQHF. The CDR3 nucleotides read TGTGCCAGCAGTTTCGCCCGGGGGGAGTATAGCAATCAGCCCCAGCATTTT.

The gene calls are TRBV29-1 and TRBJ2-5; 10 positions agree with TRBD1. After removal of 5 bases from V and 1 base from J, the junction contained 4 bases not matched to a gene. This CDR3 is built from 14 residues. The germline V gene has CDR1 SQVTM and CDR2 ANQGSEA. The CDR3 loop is CSVSRDRGQETQYF. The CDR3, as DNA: TGCAGCGTTTCCCGGGACAGGGGCCAAGAGACCCAGTACTTC.

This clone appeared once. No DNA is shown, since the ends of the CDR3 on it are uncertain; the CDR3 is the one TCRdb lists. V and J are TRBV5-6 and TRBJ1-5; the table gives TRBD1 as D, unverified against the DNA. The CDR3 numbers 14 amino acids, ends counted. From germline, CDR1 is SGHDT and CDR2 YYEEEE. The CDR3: CATQGYSCNQPQHF.

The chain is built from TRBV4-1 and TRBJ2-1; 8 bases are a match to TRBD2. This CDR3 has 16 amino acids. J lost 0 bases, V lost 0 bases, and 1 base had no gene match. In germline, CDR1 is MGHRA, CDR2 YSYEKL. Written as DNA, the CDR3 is TGCGCCAGCAGCCAAGAGGGACTAGGCTCCTACAATGAGCAGTTCTTC. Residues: CASSQEGLGSYNEQFF.

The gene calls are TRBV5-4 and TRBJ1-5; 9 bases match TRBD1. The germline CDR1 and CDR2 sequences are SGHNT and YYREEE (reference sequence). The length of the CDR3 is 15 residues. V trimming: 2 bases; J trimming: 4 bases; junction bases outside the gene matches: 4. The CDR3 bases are TGTGCCAGCAGCTTCGGACAGGGGCTGAATCAGCCCCAGCATTTT. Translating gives CASSFGQGLNQPQHF.

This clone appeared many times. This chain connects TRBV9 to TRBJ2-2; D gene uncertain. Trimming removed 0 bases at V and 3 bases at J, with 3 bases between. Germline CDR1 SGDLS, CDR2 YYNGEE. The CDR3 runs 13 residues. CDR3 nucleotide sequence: TGTGCCAGCAGCGTAGCGGACACCGGGGAGCTGTTTTTT. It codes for CASSVADTGELFF.

This CDR3 reads CASSWTSGANTGELFF. For the CDR3, the DNA is TGTGCCAGCAGTTGGACTAGCGGGGCGAACACCGGGGAGCTGTTTTTT. The rearrangement joins TRBV7-2 to TRBJ2-2; the match to TRBD2 covers 12 bases. V dropped 6 bases and J dropped 0; count of bases not matched to a gene: 2. Germline loops: CDR1 SGHTA, CDR2 FQGNSA. The CDR3 extends over 16 amino acids.

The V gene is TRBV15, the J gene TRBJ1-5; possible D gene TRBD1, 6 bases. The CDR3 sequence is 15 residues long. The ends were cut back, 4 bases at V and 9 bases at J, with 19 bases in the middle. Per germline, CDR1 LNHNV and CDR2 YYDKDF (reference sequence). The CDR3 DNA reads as TGTGCCACCAGCACATCCGGGACATCGAAGGGGCCCCAGCATTTT. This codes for CATSTSGTSKGPQHF.

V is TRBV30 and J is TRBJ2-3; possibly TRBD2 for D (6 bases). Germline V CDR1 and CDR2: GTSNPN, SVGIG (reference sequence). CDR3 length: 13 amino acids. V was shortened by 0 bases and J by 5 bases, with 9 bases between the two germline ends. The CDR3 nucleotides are TGTGCCTGGAGTGTCGTCGGGAGAGATACGCAGTATTTT. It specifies CAWSVVGRDTQYF.

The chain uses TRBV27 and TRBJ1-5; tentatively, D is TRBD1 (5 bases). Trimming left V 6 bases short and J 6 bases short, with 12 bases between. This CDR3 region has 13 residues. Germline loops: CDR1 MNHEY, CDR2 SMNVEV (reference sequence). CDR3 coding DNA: TGTGCCAGCAGCAAAAACAGGATTCAGCCCCAGCATTTT. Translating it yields CASSKNRIQPQHF.

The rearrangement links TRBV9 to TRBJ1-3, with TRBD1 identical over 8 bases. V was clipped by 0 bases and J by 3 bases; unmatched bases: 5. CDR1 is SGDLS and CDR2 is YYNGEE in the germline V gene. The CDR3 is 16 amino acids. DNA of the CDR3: TGTGCCAGCAGCGTAGAGGGCAGGGGGCTTGGAAACACCATATATTTT. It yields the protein CASSVEGRGLGNTIYF.

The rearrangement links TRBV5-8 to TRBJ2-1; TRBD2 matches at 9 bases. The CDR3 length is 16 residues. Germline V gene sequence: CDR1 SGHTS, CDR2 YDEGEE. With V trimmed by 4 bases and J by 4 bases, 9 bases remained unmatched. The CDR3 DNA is TGTGCCAGCAGCATACAGCGGGGGGCCCTATACAATGAGCAGTTCTTC. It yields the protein CASSIQRGALYNEQFF.

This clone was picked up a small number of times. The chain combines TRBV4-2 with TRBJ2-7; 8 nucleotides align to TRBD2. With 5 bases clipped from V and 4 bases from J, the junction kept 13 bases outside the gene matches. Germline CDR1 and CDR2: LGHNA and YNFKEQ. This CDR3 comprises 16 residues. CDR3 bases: TGTGCCAGCAGCTTAAATTTTCGGGAGGGTAGGTACGAGCAGTACTTC. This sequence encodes CASSLNFREGRYEQYF.

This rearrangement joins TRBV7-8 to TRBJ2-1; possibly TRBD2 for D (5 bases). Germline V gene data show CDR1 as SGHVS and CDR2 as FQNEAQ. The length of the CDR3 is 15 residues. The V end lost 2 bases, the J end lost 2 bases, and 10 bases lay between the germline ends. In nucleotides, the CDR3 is TGTGCCAGCAGCTTACTAGCAGCCCCCTACAATGAGCAGTTCTTC. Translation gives CASSLLAAPYNEQFF.